This T cell receptor (beta chain) was documented in a study of T cells after yellow fever vaccination. General study points: The study noted that FACS-sorted repertoires could contain abundant clonotypes contaminating from the bulk population.

V shed 3 bases and J 8 bases; nucleotides not matched to a gene: 7. Germline assignment: CDR1 SGHRS and CDR2 YFSETQ. The CDR3 contains 15 residues. Comments on this clonotype: Its matching antigen is unknown.

One entry per CDR3 protein results from TCRdb running MiXCR on the 5' RACE reads. The sample shows 150,000 to 200,000 distinct CDR3 sequences, about 6% of them seen only once. The source material was CD4+ T cells sorted from PBMCs, sampled on the day of the first yellow fever vaccination. The chain uses TRBV5-1 and TRBJ2-1, with 11 bases fitting TRBD1. The sequence was collected from a man younger than 35 who received the YFV17D yellow fever vaccine. CDR3 region: CASSWGTGGFDEQFF. Written as DNA, the CDR3 is TGCGCCAGCAGCTGGGGGACAGGGGGTTTCGATGAGCAGTTCTTC.